The present entry profiles one TCR beta chain with its context. Time point of the sample: peripheral blood 6 weeks after treatment start. The sample belongs to a study of PD-L1 blockade in urothelial cancer. Study background: Blood analysis was done at 3 weeks (second dose) and 6 weeks after treatment began.

Trimming shortened V by 5 bases and J by 4 bases, and 14 bases separated the two germline ends. Germline V gives CDR1 MNHNY, CDR2 SVGAGI (reference sequence). The CDR3 has 14 amino acids. Libraries were prepared by immunoSEQ multiplex PCR; TCRdb keeps only in-frame clonotypes and omits some of them. The table has about 91,000 clones, around four fifths seen once. This chain uses TRBV6-6 with TRBJ1-1, with D possibly TRBD1 on 6 matching bases. This TCR was recovered from a man between 65 and 85 years old with urothelial cancer. The sample here was PBMCs, taken around atezolizumab (anti-PD-L1) treatment. The CDR3 DNA sequence: TGTGCCAGCAGTACACAGGGAGTCGGCACTGAAGCTTTCTTT. As protein: CASSTQGVGTEAFF.